Following are 9 T cell receptor beta chains from one sample sequenced in a study of cytomegalovirus exposure and HLA in healthy donors. Sequenced by immunoSEQ multiplex PCR; TCRdb stores in-frame clones only, minus some. The sample has 90,000 to 100,000 clones; 90% to 95% are singletons. Specimen: PBMCs. The source of these receptors is a woman aged 30 to 39 in good health and CMV-seropositive.

In this sample, this clone turned up many times. The rearrangement uses TRBV28 and TRBJ1-5; 8 bases map to TRBD1. The CDR3 consists of 16 residues. CDR1 and CDR2 from the germline V gene are MDHEN and SYDVKM. Trimming removed 3 bases from V and 0 bases from J; junction bases left unmatched: 4. CDR3 nucleotide sequence: TGTGCCAGCAGTTTTCAAGGACAGGGTAGCAATCAGCCCCAGCATTTT. The encoded protein is CASSFQGQGSNQPQHF.

The chain couples TRBV27 to TRBJ1-2; D is possibly TRBD1 (5 bases). The V end lost 4 bases, the J end lost 6 bases, and 27 bases lay between the germline ends. Per germline, CDR1 MNHEY and CDR2 SMNVEV (reference sequence). This CDR3 contains 18 residues. In DNA form, the CDR3 reads TGTGCCAGCAGTTCCCAATACCCCCAGGAGGGGCAGGGTCATGGCTACACCTTC. The encoded protein is CASSSQYPQEGQGHGYTF.

This chain uses TRBV5-6 with TRBJ2-7; D gene ambiguous. This CDR3 has 14 residues. Per germline, CDR1 SGHDT and CDR2 YYEEEE. V shed 5 bases and J shed 0 bases, with 12 bases lying between them. The CDR3: CASSPAPSSYEQYF. In DNA, the CDR3 is TGTGCCAGCAGTCCGGCCCCTAGCTCCTACGAGCAGTACTTC. The full variable domain, in which reference TRBV5-6 and TRBJ2-7 provide the parts outside the CDR3, is DAGVTQSPTHLIKTRGQQVTLRCSPKSGHDTVSWYQQALGQGPQFIFQYYEEEERQRGNFPDRFSGHQFPNYSSELNVNALLLGDSALYLCASSPAPSSYEQYFGPGTRLTVT.

The rearrangement joins TRBV19 to TRBJ1-5; 8 bases align to TRBD1. J gave up 3 bases and V 5 bases, and 6 bases lay outside the gene matches. There are 15 residues in the CDR3. CDR1 and CDR2 from the germline V gene are LNHDA and SQIVND (reference sequence). The CDR3 spells CASSGGQALNQPQHF. CDR3 DNA sequence: TGTGCCAGTAGTGGGGGACAGGCGCTCAATCAGCCCCAGCATTTT.

This clone was picked up one time. The chain is built from TRBV11-3 and TRBJ2-7; 7 nucleotides match TRBD1. CDR3 length equals 14 residues. The V gene's germline CDR1 is SGHNT and CDR2 YENEEA. V lost 4 bases, J lost 3 bases, and 6 bases stayed unmatched. CDR3 residues: CASSSSRDSYEQYF. Here the CDR3 DNA reads TGTGCCAGCAGCTCGAGCCGGGACAGCTACGAGCAGTACTTC. Full variable domain (outside the CDR3, taken from reference TRBV11-3 and TRBJ2-7): EAGVVQSPRYKIIEKKQPVAFWCNPISGHNTLYWYLQNLGQGPELLIRYENEEAVDDSQLPKDRFSAERLKGVDSTLKIQPAELGDSAVYLCASSSSRDSYEQYFGPGTRLTVT.

V usage is TRBV18 and J usage is TRBJ1-1; D gene ambiguous. CDR1 is KGHSH and CDR2 is LQKENI in the germline V gene. Between the trimmed V and J ends, which lost 5 bases and 6 bases, there was a span of 22 bases. This CDR3 is 16 amino acids long. The CDR3 nucleotides are TGTGCCAGCTCAGGATTGCCACCCCCCCTGGAGGCTGAAGCTTTCTTT. Protein: CASSGLPPPLEAEAFF.

V gene TRBV7-9 combines with J gene TRBJ2-7; D remains ambiguous. Trimming removed 5 bases at V and 2 bases at J, with 13 bases between. CDR1 is SEHNR and CDR2 is FQNEAQ in the germline V gene (reference sequence). CDR3 length: 14 residues. The CDR3 DNA reads TGTGCCAGCAGCATCGACTTACCAGCCTACGAGCAGTACTTC. The encoded protein is CASSIDLPAYEQYF.

The chain is built from TRBV5-1 and TRBJ2-5; TRBD1 is a possible D gene (7 bases). Between the trimmed V and J ends, which lost 1 base and 4 bases, there was a span of 14 bases. Germline V lookup: CDR1 SGHRS, CDR2 YFSETQ. The CDR3 spans 15 residues. The CDR3 DNA reads TGCGCCAGCAGCTTGTGGAGGGGGCACGGAGAGACCCAGTACTTC. This encodes CASSLWRGHGETQYF.

The chain joins TRBV5-6 to TRBJ1-1; D perhaps matches TRBD1 (6 bases). V dropped 4 bases and J dropped 0 bases, with 10 bases sitting between them. The CDR3 runs 14 residues. Germline CDR1 is SGHDT and CDR2 is YYEEEE. The CDR3 loop reads CASSQGWLNTEAFF. CDR3 DNA: TGTGCCAGCAGCCAGGGGTGGCTGAACACTGAAGCTTTCTTT.